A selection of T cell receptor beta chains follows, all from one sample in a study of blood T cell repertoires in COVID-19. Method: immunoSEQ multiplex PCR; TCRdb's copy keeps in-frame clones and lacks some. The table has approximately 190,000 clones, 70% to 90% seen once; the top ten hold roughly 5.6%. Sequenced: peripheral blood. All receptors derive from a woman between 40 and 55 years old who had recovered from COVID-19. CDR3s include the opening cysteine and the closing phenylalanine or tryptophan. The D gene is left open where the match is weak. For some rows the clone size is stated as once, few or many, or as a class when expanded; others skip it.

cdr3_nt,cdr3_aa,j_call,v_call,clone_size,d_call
TGTGCCAGCAGCTTACAGGGGGCCGGGGCCAACGTCCTGACTTTC,CASSLQGAGANVLTF,TRBJ2-6,TRBV7-9,-,TRBD1
TGTGCCAGTAGTGCAGGGGTTAATAGCAATCAGCCCCAGCATTTT,CASSAGVNSNQPQHF,TRBJ1-5,TRBV19,-,-
TGTGCCAGCAGTTACAGTAGGAACACTGAAGCTTTCTTT,CASSYSRNTEAFF,TRBJ1-1,TRBV6-5,-,-
TGTGCCAGCACTCCGGGTGGAAGGGAGATCTACGAGCAGTACTTC,CASTPGGREIYEQYF,TRBJ2-7,TRBV28,once,-
TGTGCCAGCAGTTTATTGGGACTAGCGGGAGATCGAGAGACCCAGTACTTC,CASSLLGLAGDRETQYF,TRBJ2-5,TRBV27,-,TRBD2
TGTGCCTGGAGTGCGGACTACTCCTACGAGCAGTACTTC,CAWSADYSYEQYF,TRBJ2-7,TRBV30,-,-
TGTGCCAGCCGACTAGCGGCCGGGGAGCTGTTTTTT,CASRLAAGELFF,TRBJ2-2,TRBV28,-,TRBD2
TGTGCCAGCTCACATACTAGCGCCTACACCGGGGAGCTGTTTTTT,CASSHTSAYTGELFF,TRBJ2-2,TRBV18,-,TRBD2
TGTGCCAGCTCACCACTTACTAGTGAGTCCTACAATGAGCAGTTCTTC,CASSPLTSESYNEQFF,TRBJ2-1,TRBV18,-,-
TGTGCCAGCACGACAGGGAATAATGAAAAACTGTTTTTT,CASTTGNNEKLFF,TRBJ1-4,TRBV18,-,TRBD1
TGTGCCAGCATCCCGGACAGGAACACTGAAGCTTTCTTT,CASIPDRNTEAFF,TRBJ1-1,TRBV2,few,-
TGTGCCACCCGTCTGAACACTGAAGCTTTCTTT,CATRLNTEAFF,TRBJ1-1,TRBV19,-,-
TGCGCCAGCAGCCAAGAGGGGCAGTCCATCTACTATGGCTACACCTTC,CASSQEGQSIYYGYTF,TRBJ1-2,TRBV4-1,-,-
TGTGCCAGCAGTGGGACTAGCGGGACGAAAGAGACCCAGTACTTC,CASSGTSGTKETQYF,TRBJ2-5,TRBV2,-,TRBD2
TGCGCCAGCAGCTTGGGACAGGGGGTCCCCGATGAAGCTTTCTTT,CASSLGQGVPDEAFF,TRBJ1-1,TRBV5-1,-,TRBD1
TGTGCCAGCAGTGAAAGGGGGCCCTTGGTCTTGGAGACCCAGTACTTC,CASSERGPLVLETQYF,TRBJ2-5,TRBV25-1,-,TRBD1
TGTGCCTGGAGTGTACGCGGGACAGCGAGCTCCTACGAGCAGTACTTC,CAWSVRGTASSYEQYF,TRBJ2-7,TRBV30,-,-
TGTGCCAGCATGGGTCAGGGGTTGGGTGAAAAACTGTTTTTT,CASMGQGLGEKLFF,TRBJ1-4,TRBV2,-,-
TGTGCCAGCAGCTTAGCTTGGCTAGCGGGGTACCAAGAGACCCAGTACTTC,CASSLAWLAGYQETQYF,TRBJ2-5,TRBV11-2,-,TRBD2
TGTGCCAGCAGTCGCCTGGACAGTTACGAGCAGTACTTC,CASSRLDSYEQYF,TRBJ2-7,TRBV6-2/TRBV6-3,-,-
TGTGCCAGTAGTGGGCAATTGAATCAGCCCCAGCATTTT,CASSGQLNQPQHF,TRBJ1-5,TRBV19,-,-
TGTGCCAGCAGCTTGGCCGGAGGGACAGGGGTGAACACTGAAGCTTTCTTT,CASSLAGGTGVNTEAFF,TRBJ1-1,TRBV5-5,-,TRBD1
TGTGCCAGTAGTGTTTCTAGGACAGGGGGCCGGTGGAACACTGAAGCTTTCTTT,CASSVSRTGGRWNTEAFF,TRBJ1-1,TRBV19,-,TRBD1
TGTGCTAGTGGTTTGGCAGGGACCGGGACAGAGGCCTACGAGCAGTACTTC,CASGLAGTGTEAYEQYF,TRBJ2-7,TRBV12-5,-,TRBD1
TGCAGTGCTAGTTGGCAGGGAACAGATACGCAGTATTTT,CSASWQGTDTQYF,TRBJ2-3,TRBV20-1,many,-
TGTGCCAGCAGCTTGGGGGGAGGAACACGCTATGGCTACACCTTC,CASSLGGGTRYGYTF,TRBJ1-2,TRBV5-4,-,-
TGCAGCGCCCGCAGGGGGGATAATTCACCCCTCCACTTT,CSARRGDNSPLHF,TRBJ1-6,TRBV29-1,-,TRBD1
TGTGCCAGTAGTATGACAGTTCCCTATGGCTACACCTTC,CASSMTVPYGYTF,TRBJ1-2,TRBV19,-,-
TGTGCCAGTAGTATCATCGGCTACGAGCAGTACTTC,CASSIIGYEQYF,TRBJ2-7,TRBV19,-,-
TGTGCCAGCAGCTTCCAGGGTGGCCTAGGCACAGATACGCAGTATTTT,CASSFQGGLGTDTQYF,TRBJ2-3,TRBV5-5,few,-
TGTGCCAGCTCAAGGACAGGAAACAATCAGCCCCAGCATTTT,CASSRTGNNQPQHF,TRBJ1-5,TRBV18,-,TRBD1
TGTGCCAGCAGCCCATGGGACTACTATGGCTACACCTTC,CASSPWDYYGYTF,TRBJ1-2,TRBV7-9,-,-
TGTGCCAGCAGCCCTGACAGATTCTCCTACAATGAGCAGTTCTTC,CASSPDRFSYNEQFF,TRBJ2-1,TRBV27,-,-
TGTGCCAGTAGTATAAAGGGGACAGGGGGCCGGACTGAAGCTTTCTTT,CASSIKGTGGRTEAFF,TRBJ1-1,TRBV19,-,TRBD1
TGTGCCACCAGTGATAGTTTTCGTGGGACAGGGGGGGACAATGAGCAGTTCTTC,CATSDSFRGTGGDNEQFF,TRBJ2-1,TRBV24-1,few,TRBD1
TGTGCCAGCAGCTTATTTCGGAGCTCCTACAATGAGCAGTTCTTC,CASSLFRSSYNEQFF,TRBJ2-1,TRBV7-3,-,-
TGTGCCAGTAGTATAGACATGGCGGGTGTGGTCCCCGGGGAGCTGTTTTTT,CASSIDMAGVVPGELFF,TRBJ2-2,TRBV19,few,-
TGTGCCAGCACCTTAGGGGTGGGGGGGGAGACCCAGTACTTC,CASTLGVGGETQYF,TRBJ2-5,TRBV7-8,once,TRBD2